Listed below are T cell receptor beta chains from one sample, sequenced in a study of T cell responses to AZD1222 COVID-19 vaccine. Clones were read by immunoSEQ multiplex PCR, and TCRdb kept only the in-frame ones, dropping some. The table includes some 120,000 clones, 85% to 95% detected once. Specimen: peripheral blood, collected 28 days after the second AZD1222 dose. Receptors originate from an adult who received the AZD1222 COVID-19 vaccine. Each CDR3 is given with its conserved first and last residue. A D gene is named only where the DNA matches it firmly. Size tells how often a clone was seen (once, few, many) or the class of an expanded clone, and some rows leave it out.

.	TRBV7-2	.	TRBJ2-7	CASSLGGTGRRYEQYF	TGTGCCAGCAGCTTAGGGGGTACCGGACGCAGGTACGAGCAGTACTTC
.	TRBV6-4	.	TRBJ2-3	CASSRYSSTDTQYF	TGTGCCAGCAGCCGGTACTCTAGCACAGATACGCAGTATTTT
.	TRBV27	once	TRBJ1-2	CASKLGLSYGYTF	TGTGCCAGTAAGTTAGGACTGAGTTATGGCTACACCTTC
.	TRBV27	.	TRBJ2-7	CASSPPDSREQYF	TGTGCCAGCAGTCCCCCGGACAGTCGCGAGCAGTACTTC
.	TRBV25-1	.	TRBJ2-7	CASSEPGTTGGYEQYF	TGTGCCAGCAGTGAACCGGGGACCACTGGGGGATACGAGCAGTACTTC
TRBD1	TRBV3-1/TRBV3-2	.	TRBJ1-1	CASSPQGGYTEAFF	TGTGCCAGCAGCCCGCAGGGGGGGTACACTGAAGCTTTCTTT
.	TRBV12-3/TRBV12-4	.	TRBJ1-4	CASTRWNEKLFF	TGTGCCAGCACAAGGTGGAATGAAAAACTGTTTTTT
.	TRBV3-1/TRBV3-2	.	TRBJ1-5	CASSQGADGGGQPQHF	TGTGCCAGCAGCCAAGGCGCGGATGGGGGGGGTCAGCCCCAGCATTTT
.	TRBV11-2	.	TRBJ2-6	CASSFQFSGANVLTF	TGTGCCAGCAGCTTCCAGTTCTCTGGGGCCAACGTCCTGACTTTC
.	TRBV2	.	TRBJ2-7	CASSELKHYEQYF	TGTGCCAGCAGTGAGTTGAAGCACTACGAGCAGTACTTC
.	TRBV29-1	.	TRBJ2-2	CSVERGTRTGELFF	TGCAGCGTTGAACGTGGGACCCGGACCGGGGAGCTGTTTTTT
TRBD2	TRBV11-1	.	TRBJ2-7	CASSLMASGSYEQYF	TGTGCCAGCAGCTTAATGGCTAGCGGATCCTACGAGCAGTACTTC
TRBD1	TRBV28	once	TRBJ1-2	CASSNRGQYGYTF	TGTGCCAGCAGTAACAGGGGACAATATGGCTACACCTTC
.	TRBV19	once	TRBJ2-1	CASSLSIGTYNEQFF	TGTGCCAGTAGTCTCTCGATAGGCACCTACAATGAGCAGTTCTTC
TRBD1	TRBV7-8	once	TRBJ1-2	CASSQPGQGIYGYTF	TGTGCCAGCAGCCAACCGGGACAGGGTATCTATGGCTACACCTTC
TRBD1	TRBV7-8	once	TRBJ2-1	CASSHRDRGIYNEQFF	TGTGCCAGCAGCCACCGGGACAGGGGTATCTACAATGAGCAGTTCTTC
.	TRBV6-6	.	TRBJ2-7	CASSYRTGGSYEQYF	TGTGCCAGCAGTTACCGGACAGGAGGGTCCTACGAGCAGTACTTC